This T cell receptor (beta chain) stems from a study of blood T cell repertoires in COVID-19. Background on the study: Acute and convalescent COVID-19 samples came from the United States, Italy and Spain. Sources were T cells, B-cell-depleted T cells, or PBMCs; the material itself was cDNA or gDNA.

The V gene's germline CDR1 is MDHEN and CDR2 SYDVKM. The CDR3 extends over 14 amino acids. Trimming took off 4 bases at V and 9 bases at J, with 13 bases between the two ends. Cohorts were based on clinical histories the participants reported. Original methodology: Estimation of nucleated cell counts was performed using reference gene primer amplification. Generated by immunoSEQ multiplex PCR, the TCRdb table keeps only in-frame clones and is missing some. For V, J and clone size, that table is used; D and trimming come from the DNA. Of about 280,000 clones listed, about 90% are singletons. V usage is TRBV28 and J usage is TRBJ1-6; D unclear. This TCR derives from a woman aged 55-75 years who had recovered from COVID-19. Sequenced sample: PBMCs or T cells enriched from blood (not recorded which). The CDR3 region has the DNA TGTGCCAGCAGTTCGTACAGCTCCGGTTCACCCCTCCACTTT. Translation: CASSSYSSGSPLHF.